This T cell receptor beta chain was sequenced for a study of PD-L1 blockade in urothelial cancer. Stated time point: pretreatment peripheral blood. Between 1 and 8 samples per patient were obtained, pretreatment and on-treatment. Each PCR contained spiked-in synthetic TCR analog templates. Profiling relied on immunoSEQ multiplex PCR, and the TCRdb table lists in-frame clones only, not all of them. The sample lists tens of thousands of clones, 90% seen once, with around 1.7% in the top ten. V was shortened by 5 bases and J by 7 bases, with 18 bases between the two germline ends. The CDR3 is 14 residues long. Germline-derived CDR1 and CDR2 are SGHTA and FQGNSA.

The chain employs TRBV7-2 and TRBJ2-7; a possible D gene is TRBD2 (7 bases). Sequenced here: PBMCs, sampled around atezolizumab (anti-PD-L1) treatment. The receptor was isolated from a man aged 55 to 69 with urothelial cancer. As DNA, the CDR3 is TGTGCCAGCAGCGCGCTGGGGGGGCGGGAAGAGCAGTACTTC. Protein product: CASSALGGREEQYF.